This T cell receptor (beta chain) was retrieved from a study of monozygotic twins with inflammatory bowel disease. General observations from the study: Patient repertoires may carry noise from differing immunosuppressive treatments. IBD patients displayed reduced TCRbeta diversity (inverse Simpson) when set against healthy co-twins.

As regards this clonotype: The antigen remains undetermined.

A 6-nucleotide sample barcode was carried by the UMIs, which template switching added. Nested PCRs (about 17 and 10 cycles, two total) were applied to TCRalpha and TCRbeta cDNA. TCRdb reprocessed the 5' RACE reads and stores each CDR3 protein as one record, lacking DNA. The specimen's table records hundreds of thousands of distinct CDR3 sequences. Germline CDR1 SGHNT, CDR2 YYREEE (reference sequence). The CDR3 totals 13 residues. Sequenced material: blood. This sequence was found in a human donor with ulcerative colitis or Crohn's disease, or a healthy co-twin of an affected twin (not recorded which). J is TRBJ2-3 and V is TRBV5-4. CDR3 protein: CASSLIATDTQYF.